The 7 T cell receptor beta chains below come from one sample, sequenced in a study of CD8 T cells in ankylosing spondylitis. Each CDR3 protein gets one entry after TCRdb re-called the 5' RACE reads with MiXCR. The data hold approximately 300,000 distinct CDR3 sequences, with around 21% observed a single time. The sequenced sample consisted of blood, either unsorted or a sorted T cell fraction (not recorded which). The receptors derive from a female donor with ankylosing spondylitis or in good health (not recorded which).

This clonotype appeared a few times. The chain combines TRBV5-1 with TRBJ2-5, with D tentatively TRBD2 (5 bases). CDR1 is SGHRS, CDR2 YFSETQ, per germline. V lost 2 bases and J lost 4, with 24 bases in between. The CDR3 loop spans 18 amino acids. The CDR3 reads CASSLTPDPWGARETQYF. The CDR3 DNA follows: TGCGCCAGCAGCTTAACGCCCGATCCTTGGGGAGCGAGAGAGACCCAGTACTTC.

The sample holds many counts of this clonotype. The genes are TRBV29-1 and TRBJ2-5, with TRBD1 as a possible D gene (6 bases). This CDR3 comprises 13 residues. V lost 5 bases and J 2 bases, leaving 12 bases between the germline ends. The germline CDR1 and CDR2 sequences are SQVTM and ANQGSEA. CDR3 sequence (DNA): TGCAGCGTTAGCCAAGGACAGCAAGAGACCCAGTACTTC. As protein: CSVSQGQQETQYF. The full variable domain, its missing parts supplied by reference TRBV29-1 and TRBJ2-5, is SAVISQKPSRDICQRGTSLTIQCQVDSQVTMMFWYRQQPGQSLTLIATANQGSEATYESGFVIDKFPISRPNLTFSTLTVSNMSPEDSSIYLCSVSQGQQETQYFGPGTRLLVL.

The chain joins TRBV7-9 to TRBJ2-4, with D hard to call. CDR3 size: 12 residues. From germline, CDR1 is SEHNR and CDR2 FQNEAQ (reference sequence). Trimming took 5 bases from V and 7 from J, leaving 9 bases between them. The CDR3 sequence is CASSPRGNIQYF. DNA for the CDR3: TGTGCCAGCAGCCCCCGAGGTAACATTCAGTACTTC.

In its sample, this clonotype was seen a few times. This chain links TRBV29-1 with TRBJ1-1; D gene unclear. The V end was cut by 1 base, the J end by 10 bases, with 13 bases between. The CDR3 is 12 residues long. Germline CDR1 and CDR2: SQVTM and ANQGSEA. The CDR3 DNA is TGCAGCGTTGAAGTGAATGGGATTTCAGCTTTCTTT. Encoded protein: CSVEVNGISAFF.

This clonotype was recorded many times. The J gene is TRBJ2-2, the V gene TRBV7-2; TRBD2 is a possible D gene (6 bases). Germline CDR1 is SGHTA and CDR2 is FQGNSA. The V end lost 1 base, the J end lost 3 bases, and 12 bases lay between the germline ends. The CDR3 is 16 residues long. The CDR3 region has the DNA TGTGCCAGCAGCTTAGGTGGTAGCGGATACACCGGGGAGCTGTTTTTT. Its protein is CASSLGGSGYTGELFF.

The chain carries TRBV20-1 and TRBJ1-1; TRBD1 matches at 7 bases. Germline values: CDR1 DFQATT, CDR2 SNEGSKA (reference sequence). J lost 4 bases, V lost 3 bases, and 8 bases had no gene match. The CDR3 is 14 amino acids. This chain's CDR3 is CSARRDRVGTEAFF. The CDR3 DNA reads as TGCAGTGCTAGGCGAGACAGGGTCGGCACTGAAGCTTTCTTT.

This clonotype was counted between two and nine times. The chain recombines TRBV18 with TRBJ2-1; no definite D call. CDR1 KGHSH and CDR2 LQKENI come from the germline V gene. The CDR3 is 13 residues long. V was cut by 6 bases and J by 8 bases, with 14 bases left in between. In DNA form, the CDR3 reads TGTGCCAGCTCCCCTTCCGGACGCGATGAGCAGTTCTTC. This gives the protein CASSPSGRDEQFF.